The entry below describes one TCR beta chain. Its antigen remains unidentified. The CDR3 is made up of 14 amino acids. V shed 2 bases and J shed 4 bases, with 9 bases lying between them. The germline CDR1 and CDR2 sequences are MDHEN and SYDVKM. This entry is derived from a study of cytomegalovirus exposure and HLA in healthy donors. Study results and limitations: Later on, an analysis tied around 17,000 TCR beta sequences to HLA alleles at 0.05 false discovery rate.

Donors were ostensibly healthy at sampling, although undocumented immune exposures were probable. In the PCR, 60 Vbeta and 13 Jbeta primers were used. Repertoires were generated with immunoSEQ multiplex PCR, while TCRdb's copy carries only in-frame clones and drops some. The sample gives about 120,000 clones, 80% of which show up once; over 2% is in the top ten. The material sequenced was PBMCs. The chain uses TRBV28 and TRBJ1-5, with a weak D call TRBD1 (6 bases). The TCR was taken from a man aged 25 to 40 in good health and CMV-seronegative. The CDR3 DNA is TGTGCCAGCAGTTTAGAACAGGGAAATCAGCCCCAGCATTTT. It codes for CASSLEQGNQPQHF.